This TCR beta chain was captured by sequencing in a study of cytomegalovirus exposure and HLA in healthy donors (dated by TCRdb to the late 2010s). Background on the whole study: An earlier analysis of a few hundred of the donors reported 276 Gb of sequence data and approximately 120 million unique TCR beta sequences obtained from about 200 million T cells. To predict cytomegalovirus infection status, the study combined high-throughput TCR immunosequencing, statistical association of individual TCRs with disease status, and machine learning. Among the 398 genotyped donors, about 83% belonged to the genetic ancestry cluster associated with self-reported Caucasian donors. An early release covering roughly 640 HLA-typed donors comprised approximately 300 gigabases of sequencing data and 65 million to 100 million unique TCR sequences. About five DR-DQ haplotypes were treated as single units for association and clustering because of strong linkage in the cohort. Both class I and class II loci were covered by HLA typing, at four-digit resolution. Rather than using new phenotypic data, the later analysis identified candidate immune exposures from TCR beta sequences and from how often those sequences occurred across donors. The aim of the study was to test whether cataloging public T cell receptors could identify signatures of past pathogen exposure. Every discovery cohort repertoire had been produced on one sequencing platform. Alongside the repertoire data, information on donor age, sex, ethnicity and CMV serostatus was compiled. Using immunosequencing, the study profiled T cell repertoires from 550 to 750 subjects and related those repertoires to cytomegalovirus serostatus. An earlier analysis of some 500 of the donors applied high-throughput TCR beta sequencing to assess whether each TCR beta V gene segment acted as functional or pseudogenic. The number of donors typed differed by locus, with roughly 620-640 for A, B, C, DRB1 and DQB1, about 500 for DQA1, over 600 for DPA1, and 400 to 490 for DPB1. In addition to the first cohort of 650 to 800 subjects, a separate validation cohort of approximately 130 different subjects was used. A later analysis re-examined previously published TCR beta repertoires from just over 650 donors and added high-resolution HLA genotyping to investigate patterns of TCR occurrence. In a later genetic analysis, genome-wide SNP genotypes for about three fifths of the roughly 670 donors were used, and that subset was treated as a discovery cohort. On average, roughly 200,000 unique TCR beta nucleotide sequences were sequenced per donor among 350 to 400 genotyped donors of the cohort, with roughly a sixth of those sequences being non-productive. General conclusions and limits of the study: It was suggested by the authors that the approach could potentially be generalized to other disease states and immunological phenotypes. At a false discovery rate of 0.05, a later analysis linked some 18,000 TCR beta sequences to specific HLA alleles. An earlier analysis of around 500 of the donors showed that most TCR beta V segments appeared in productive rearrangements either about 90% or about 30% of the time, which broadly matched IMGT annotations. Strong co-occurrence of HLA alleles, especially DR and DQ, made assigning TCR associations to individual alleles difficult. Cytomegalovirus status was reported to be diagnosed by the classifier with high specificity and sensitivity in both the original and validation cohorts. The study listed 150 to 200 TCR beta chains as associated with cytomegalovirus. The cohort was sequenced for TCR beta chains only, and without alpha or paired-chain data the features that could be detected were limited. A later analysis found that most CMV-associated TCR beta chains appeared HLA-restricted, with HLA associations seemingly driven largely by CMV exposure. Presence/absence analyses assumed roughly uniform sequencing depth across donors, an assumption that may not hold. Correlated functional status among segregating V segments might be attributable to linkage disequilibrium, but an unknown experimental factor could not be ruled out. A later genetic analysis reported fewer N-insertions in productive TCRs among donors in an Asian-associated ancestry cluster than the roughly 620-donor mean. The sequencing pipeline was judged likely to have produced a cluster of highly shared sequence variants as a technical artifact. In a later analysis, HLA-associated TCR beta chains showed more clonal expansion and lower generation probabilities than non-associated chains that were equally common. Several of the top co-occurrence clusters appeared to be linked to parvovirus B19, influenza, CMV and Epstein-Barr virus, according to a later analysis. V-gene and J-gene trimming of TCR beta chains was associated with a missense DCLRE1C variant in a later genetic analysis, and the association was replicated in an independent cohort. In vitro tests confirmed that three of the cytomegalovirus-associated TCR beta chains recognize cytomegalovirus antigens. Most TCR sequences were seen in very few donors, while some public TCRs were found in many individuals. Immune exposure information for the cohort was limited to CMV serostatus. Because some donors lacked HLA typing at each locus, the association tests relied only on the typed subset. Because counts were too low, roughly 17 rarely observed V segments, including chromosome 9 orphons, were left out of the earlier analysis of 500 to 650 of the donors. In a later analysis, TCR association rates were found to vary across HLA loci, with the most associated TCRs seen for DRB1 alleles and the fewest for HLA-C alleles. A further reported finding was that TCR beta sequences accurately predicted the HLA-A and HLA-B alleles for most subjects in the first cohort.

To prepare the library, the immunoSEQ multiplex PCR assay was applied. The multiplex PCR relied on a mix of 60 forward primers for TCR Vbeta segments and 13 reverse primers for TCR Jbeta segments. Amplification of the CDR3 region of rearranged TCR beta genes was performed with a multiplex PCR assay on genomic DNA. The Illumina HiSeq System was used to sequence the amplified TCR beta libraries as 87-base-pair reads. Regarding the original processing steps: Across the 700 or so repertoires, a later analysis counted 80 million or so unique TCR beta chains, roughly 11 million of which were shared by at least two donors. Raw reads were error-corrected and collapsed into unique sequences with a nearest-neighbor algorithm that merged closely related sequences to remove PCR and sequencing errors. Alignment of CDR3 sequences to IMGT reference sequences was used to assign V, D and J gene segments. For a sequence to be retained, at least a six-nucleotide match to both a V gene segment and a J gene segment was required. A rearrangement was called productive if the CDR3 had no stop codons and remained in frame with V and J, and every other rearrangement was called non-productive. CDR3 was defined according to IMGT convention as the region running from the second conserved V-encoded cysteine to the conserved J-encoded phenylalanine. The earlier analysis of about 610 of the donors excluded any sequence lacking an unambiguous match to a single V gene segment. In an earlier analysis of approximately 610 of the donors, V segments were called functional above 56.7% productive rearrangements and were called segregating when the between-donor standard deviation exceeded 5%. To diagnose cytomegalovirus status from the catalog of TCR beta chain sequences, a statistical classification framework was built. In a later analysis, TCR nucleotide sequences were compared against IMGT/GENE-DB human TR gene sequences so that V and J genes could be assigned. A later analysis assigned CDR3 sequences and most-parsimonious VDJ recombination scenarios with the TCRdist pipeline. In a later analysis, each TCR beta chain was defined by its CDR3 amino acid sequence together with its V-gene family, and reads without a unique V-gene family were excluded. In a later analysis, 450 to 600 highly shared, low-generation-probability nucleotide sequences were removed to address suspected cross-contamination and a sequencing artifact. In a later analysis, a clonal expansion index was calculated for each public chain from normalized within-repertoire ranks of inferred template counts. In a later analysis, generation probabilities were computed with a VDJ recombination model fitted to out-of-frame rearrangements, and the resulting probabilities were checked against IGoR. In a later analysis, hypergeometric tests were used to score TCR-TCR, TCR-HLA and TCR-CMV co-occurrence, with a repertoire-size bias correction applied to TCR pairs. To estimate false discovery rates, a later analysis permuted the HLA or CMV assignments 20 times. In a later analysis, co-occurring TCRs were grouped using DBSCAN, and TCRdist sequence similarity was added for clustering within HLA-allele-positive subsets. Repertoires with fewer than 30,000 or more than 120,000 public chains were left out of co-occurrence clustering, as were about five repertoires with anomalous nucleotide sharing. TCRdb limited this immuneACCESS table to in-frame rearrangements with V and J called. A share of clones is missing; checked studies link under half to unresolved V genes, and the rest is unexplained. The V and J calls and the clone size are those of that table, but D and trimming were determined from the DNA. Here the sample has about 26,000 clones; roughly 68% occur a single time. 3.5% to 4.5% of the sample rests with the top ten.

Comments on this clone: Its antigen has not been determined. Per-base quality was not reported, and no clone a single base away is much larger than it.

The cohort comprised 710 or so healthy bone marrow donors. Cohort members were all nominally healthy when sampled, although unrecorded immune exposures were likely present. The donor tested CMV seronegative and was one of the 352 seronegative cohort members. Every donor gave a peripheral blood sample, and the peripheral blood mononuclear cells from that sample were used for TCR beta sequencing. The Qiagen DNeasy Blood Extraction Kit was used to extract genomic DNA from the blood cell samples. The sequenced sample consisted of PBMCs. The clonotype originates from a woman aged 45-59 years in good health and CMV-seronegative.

This receptor carries the CDR3 CASSGEGLGTEAFF. The sequenced DNA is TGCGCCAGCAGTGGGGAGGGGTTAGGGACTGAAGCTTTCTTT. The rearrangement combines TRBV10-2 with TRBJ1-1; TRBD1 is a possible D gene, resting on 5 matching bases. The germline V gene specifies WSHSY as CDR1 and SAAADI as CDR2. V was cut back by 4 bases and J by 5 bases, leaving a gap of 14 bases between them. The CDR3 has 14 amino acids, counting the end cysteine and phenylalanine. CDR3 DNA is the only sequence kept; it has 42 bases, read in frame from the first base.